These T cell receptor beta chains were read from a single sample in a study of T cell responses to AZD1222 COVID-19 vaccine. Sequencing was performed with immunoSEQ multiplex PCR; in TCRdb, only in-frame clones are kept and a portion is missing. This sample has some 120,000 clones, with approximately 88% found just once. The specimen was peripheral blood, collected on day 0 of AZD1222 vaccination. These receptors all stem from an adult in good health. Both conserved end residues are part of each CDR3. The D gene is left open where the match is weak. Clone size, where shown, is once, few, many, or a class for clones that have expanded.

DNA: TGTGCCAGCATCAAAAGCGGGGGAGAGTGTGGTGAGACCCAGTACTTC; CDR3: CASIKSGGECGETQYF; D: NA; size: NA; V: TRBV21-1; J: TRBJ2-5
DNA: TGCGCCAGCAATGAGGGGCCAGCTAACTATGGCTACACCTTC; CDR3: CASNEGPANYGYTF; D: NA; size: NA; V: TRBV5-1; J: TRBJ1-2
DNA: TGTGCCAGCAGCCTGCGGCCCAACGTCCTGACTTTC; CDR3: CASSLRPNVLTF; D: NA; size: NA; V: TRBV12-3/TRBV12-4; J: TRBJ2-6
DNA: TGTGCCAGCAGCGTAGACCCCGGACTAGTTAATGAGCAGTTCTTC; CDR3: CASSVDPGLVNEQFF; D: TRBD2; size: NA; V: TRBV9; J: TRBJ2-1
DNA: TGTGCCAGCAGCTTGGCCGGTGCGAACACCGGGGAGCTGTTTTTT; CDR3: CASSLAGANTGELFF; D: NA; size: NA; V: TRBV5-4; J: TRBJ2-2
DNA: TGTGCCAGCACCCCAGGGCCTATGAACACTGAAGCTTTCTTT; CDR3: CASTPGPMNTEAFF; D: NA; size: few; V: TRBV28; J: TRBJ1-1
DNA: TGTGCCAGCAGCTTAGCAGAACAGCCCCAGCATTTT; CDR3: CASSLAEQPQHF; D: NA; size: NA; V: TRBV7-9; J: TRBJ1-5
DNA: TGTGCCAGCAGCAACCCGGAGGAGGAGACCCTTAACTATGGCTACACCTTC; CDR3: CASSNPEEETLNYGYTF; D: NA; size: once; V: TRBV13; J: TRBJ1-2
DNA: TGTGCCAGCAGCAAACGGAGGTGCCCCTACGAGCAGTACTTC; CDR3: CASSKRRCPYEQYF; D: NA; size: few; V: TRBV21-1; J: TRBJ2-7
DNA: TGTGCCACGGGGCGCCCGGACGGACTTTTACCCCTCCACTTT; CDR3: CATGRPDGLLPLHF; D: NA; size: NA; V: TRBV19; J: TRBJ1-6
DNA: TGTGCCAGCAGGCACGGACCCTATGGCTACACCTTC; CDR3: CASRHGPYGYTF; D: NA; size: NA; V: TRBV6-5; J: TRBJ1-2
DNA: TGTGCCAGCAGCCAAGCCCGGGGGGGGACCAGCACAGATACGCAGTATTTT; CDR3: CASSQARGGTSTDTQYF; D: TRBD2; size: NA; V: TRBV3-1/TRBV3-2; J: TRBJ2-3
DNA: TGTGCCAGCAGCCCAAGTAGGGGGCCGGGGAATCAGCCCCAGCATTTT; CDR3: CASSPSRGPGNQPQHF; D: TRBD1; size: few; V: TRBV28; J: TRBJ1-5
DNA: TGTGCCAGCTCACCTTTGACTAGCCACGAGCAGTACTTC; CDR3: CASSPLTSHEQYF; D: TRBD2; size: NA; V: TRBV18; J: TRBJ2-7
DNA: TGTGCCAGTACCACCGGGACAGGGAAGCAGTACTTC; CDR3: CASTTGTGKQYF; D: TRBD1; size: NA; V: TRBV19; J: TRBJ2-7
DNA: TGTGCCAGCAGTTCCCCTCCAGGCGGGGAGCAGTACTTC; CDR3: CASSSPPGGEQYF; D: NA; size: NA; V: TRBV27; J: TRBJ2-7
DNA: TGCGCCAGCAGCTTGGCGTCAGGGCTTGGCTACACCTTC; CDR3: CASSLASGLGYTF; D: NA; size: NA; V: TRBV5-1; J: TRBJ1-2
DNA: TGTGCCAGCAGCTTAGCTGGAGGGGGTGGAAACACCATATATTTT; CDR3: CASSLAGGGGNTIYF; D: NA; size: NA; V: TRBV7-2; J: TRBJ1-3
DNA: TGTGCCATCAGTGACCTAGCGGGAGGCCCGTTAGCCAAAAACATTCAGTACTTC; CDR3: CAISDLAGGPLAKNIQYF; D: TRBD2; size: once; V: TRBV10-3; J: TRBJ2-4
DNA: TGTGCCTGGAGTGGGGAGACAGGACGTAGCAATCAGCCCCAGCATTTT; CDR3: CAWSGETGRSNQPQHF; D: NA; size: NA; V: TRBV30; J: TRBJ1-5
DNA: TGTGCCACCAGTGATGCGGGGAGGGATACGCAGTATTTT; CDR3: CATSDAGRDTQYF; D: NA; size: NA; V: TRBV24-1; J: TRBJ2-3
DNA: TGTGCCAGCAGCCAAGGCCTCGGGGGGAATTCACCCCTCCACTTT; CDR3: CASSQGLGGNSPLHF; D: NA; size: once; V: TRBV3-1/TRBV3-2; J: TRBJ1-6
DNA: TGCGCCAGCAGCCAAGTAGACAGCCCCTACGAGCAGTACTTC; CDR3: CASSQVDSPYEQYF; D: NA; size: NA; V: TRBV4-1; J: TRBJ2-7
DNA: TGTGCCAGCAGCCCCGTCCCGATAAACCAACCGAAACCAGGGAGAGGTGAAGCTTTCTTT; CDR3: CASSPVPINQPKPGRGEAFF; D: NA; size: NA; V: TRBV7-3; J: TRBJ1-1
DNA: TGTGCCAGCAGCTTCCGGACAGGGAATAATGAAAAACTGTTTTTT; CDR3: CASSFRTGNNEKLFF; D: TRBD1; size: NA; V: TRBV9; J: TRBJ1-4
DNA: TGCGCCAGCAGCCTAGGACAGGGGTCCCCCTACGAGCAGTACTTC; CDR3: CASSLGQGSPYEQYF; D: TRBD1; size: NA; V: TRBV4-1; J: TRBJ2-7
DNA: TGCGCCAGCACTTCGATAGGGGACTCTGGAAACACCATATATTTT; CDR3: CASTSIGDSGNTIYF; D: NA; size: NA; V: TRBV5-1; J: TRBJ1-3
DNA: TGCGCCAGCCGGACGGCTTTTAATGAAAAACTGTTTTTT; CDR3: CASRTAFNEKLFF; D: NA; size: NA; V: TRBV5-1; J: TRBJ1-4
DNA: TGTGCCAGTAGTATAGGGGCAACTAATGAAAAACTGTTTTTT; CDR3: CASSIGATNEKLFF; D: NA; size: NA; V: TRBV19; J: TRBJ1-4
DNA: TGTGCCAGCAGCTTAGTTGGGGGACAGGGCCAGCCCCAGCATTTT; CDR3: CASSLVGGQGQPQHF; D: TRBD1; size: once; V: TRBV7-8; J: TRBJ1-5
DNA: TGTGCCAGCAGTTTTCCCCAGGGGAACACCGGGGAGCTGTTTTTT; CDR3: CASSFPQGNTGELFF; D: NA; size: NA; V: TRBV28; J: TRBJ2-2
DNA: TGTGCAAGTCGCTTCTCCGGCAGGCTCACTGAAGCTTTCTTT; CDR3: CASRFSGRLTEAFF; D: NA; size: NA; V: TRBV12-2; J: TRBJ1-1
DNA: TGTGCCAGCAGCCAAGATAACAGGGGGTTCTATAATTCACCCCTCCACTTT; CDR3: CASSQDNRGFYNSPLHF; D: TRBD1; size: NA; V: TRBV14; J: TRBJ1-6
DNA: TGTGCCAGCTCACCGGAGAGCTCCTATAATTCACCCCTCCACTTT; CDR3: CASSPESSYNSPLHF; D: NA; size: NA; V: TRBV18; J: TRBJ1-6
DNA: TGCGCCGTCCAAGAACCCGGGGGTAATTCACCCCTCCACTTT; CDR3: CAVQEPGGNSPLHF; D: NA; size: NA; V: TRBV10-2; J: TRBJ1-6
DNA: TGTGCCAGCAGTGTAAAAACAGGGCCCTACAATGAGCAGTTCTTC; CDR3: CASSVKTGPYNEQFF; D: NA; size: once; V: TRBV6-4; J: TRBJ2-1
DNA: TGTGCCAGCAGTTACTCGACAGTAAACACTGAAGCTTTCTTT; CDR3: CASSYSTVNTEAFF; D: NA; size: NA; V: TRBV6-2/TRBV6-3; J: TRBJ1-1
DNA: TGTGCCAGCAGGGTGGACGGGAGTTTCTACAATGAGCAGTTCTTC; CDR3: CASRVDGSFYNEQFF; D: NA; size: once; V: TRBV6-6; J: TRBJ2-1
DNA: TGTGCCAGCTCGCAAGAGGATCTTTATGGCTACACCTTC; CDR3: CASSQEDLYGYTF; D: NA; size: NA; V: TRBV18; J: TRBJ1-2
DNA: TGTGCCAGCAGCACCTATTCCGACGGATACGGGGAGCTGTTTTTT; CDR3: CASSTYSDGYGELFF; D: NA; size: NA; V: TRBV5-4; J: TRBJ2-2
DNA: TGTGCCAGCAGCTACAACGCAGTGGCCCACGAGCAGTACTTC; CDR3: CASSYNAVAHEQYF; D: NA; size: once; V: TRBV3-1/TRBV3-2; J: TRBJ2-7
DNA: TGCGCCAGCAGCGTACTAGACACAGATACGCAGTATTTT; CDR3: CASSVLDTDTQYF; D: NA; size: once; V: TRBV5-1; J: TRBJ2-3
DNA: TGTGCCTGGAGTGTACCTTGGGATAATTCACCCCTCCACTTT; CDR3: CAWSVPWDNSPLHF; D: NA; size: NA; V: TRBV30; J: TRBJ1-6
DNA: TGCAGCGTAGGGACTAGCGGGGGGACAGATACGCAGTATTTT; CDR3: CSVGTSGGTDTQYF; D: TRBD2; size: NA; V: TRBV29-1; J: TRBJ2-3
DNA: TGCGCCAGCAGCCAAGAACGGACCCTTACAGATACGCAGTATTTT; CDR3: CASSQERTLTDTQYF; D: NA; size: NA; V: TRBV4-1; J: TRBJ2-3
DNA: TGTGCCAGCAGCTTTGGGCAGCTAAACACTGAAGCTTTCTTT; CDR3: CASSFGQLNTEAFF; D: NA; size: NA; V: TRBV5-5; J: TRBJ1-1
DNA: TGTGCCAGCAGAGAGGACAGGGGGGACACTGAAGCTTTCTTT; CDR3: CASREDRGDTEAFF; D: TRBD1; size: NA; V: TRBV28; J: TRBJ1-1
DNA: TGTGCCAGCAAAGGAGTCAGGGCAGACTATGGCTACACCTTC; CDR3: CASKGVRADYGYTF; D: NA; size: NA; V: TRBV2; J: TRBJ1-2
DNA: TGCGCCAGCAGCCCTCACCTGACAGGGTTTGATGGCTACACCTTC; CDR3: CASSPHLTGFDGYTF; D: TRBD1; size: NA; V: TRBV5-1; J: TRBJ1-2
DNA: TGTGCCAGCAGCGTGGCACAGGGGGAAAAACTGTTTTTT; CDR3: CASSVAQGEKLFF; D: TRBD1; size: NA; V: TRBV9; J: TRBJ1-4
DNA: TGTGCCAGCAGCACAGGACAGTCTAATTCACCCCTCCACTTT; CDR3: CASSTGQSNSPLHF; D: NA; size: NA; V: TRBV7-3; J: TRBJ1-6
DNA: TGTGCCAGCTCACCCCAGACGATGAACACTGAAGCTTTCTTT; CDR3: CASSPQTMNTEAFF; D: NA; size: NA; V: TRBV18; J: TRBJ1-1
DNA: TGTGCCATCAGTGAGCCTGGGCAGCCCCAGCATTTT; CDR3: CAISEPGQPQHF; D: NA; size: NA; V: TRBV10-3; J: TRBJ1-5
DNA: TGTGCCAGCAGCGGGGGGCAGGATGGTAACTATGACTACACCTTC; CDR3: CASSGGQDGNYDYTF; D: NA; size: NA; V: TRBV6-5; J: TRBJ1-2